The 22 T cell receptor beta chains given below trace back to one sample, sequenced in a study of post-analysis software for immune sequencing data. TCR beta cDNA libraries included unique molecular identifiers. TCRdb independently ran MiXCR on the PCR reads; one entry per CDR3 protein. This sample has under 900,000 distinct CDR3 sequences, with approximately 50% found just once. General study points: Patients carried a handful of TRBV segments more frequently than controls did, and TRBV5-6, TRBV5-1 and TRBV20-1 were among them.

Their cognate antigens are unknown. Source material: blood. The receptors were sampled from a girl aged 10-17 years with multiple sclerosis.

DNA of the CDR3: TGTGCCAGCACCCTGGGGGGGGCTTCCATCTACGAGCAGTACTTC. It is translated as CASTLGGASIYEQYF. The rearrangement links TRBV25-1 to TRBJ2-5, with a possible D match to TRBD2 (7 bases). The J call may be incorrect, as the DNA end agrees better with TRBJ2-7. Germline CDR1 MGHDK, CDR2 SYGVNS. This CDR3 region has 15 residues.

The rearrangement links TRBV7-9 to TRBJ2-5; 7 bases align to TRBD2. Losses at the gene ends were 4 bases for V and 2 bases for J; bases not matched to a gene: 4. There are 14 residues in the CDR3. The germline V gene has CDR1 SEHNR and CDR2 FQNEAQ (reference sequence). DNA of the CDR3: TGTGCCAGCAGCTCACAAGCGGGACAAGAGACCCAGTACTTC. Translation gives CASSSQAGQETQYF. The full variable domain, rest sourced from reference TRBV7-9 and TRBJ2-5, is DTGVSQNPRHKITKRGQNVTFRCDPISEHNRLYWYRQTLGQGPEFLTYFQNEAQLEKSRLLSDRFSAERPKGSFSTLEIQRTEQGDSAMYLCASSSQAGQETQYFGPGTRLLVL.

The chain combines TRBV7-9 with TRBJ2-6; D is tentatively TRBD1 or TRBD2 (5 bases each). The germline gives CDR1 SEHNR, CDR2 FQNEAQ (reference sequence). The CDR3 sequence is 20 residues long. V lost 5 bases to trimming and J lost 2 bases, with 25 bases between them. CDR3 in amino acids: CASSRGTPDRRNAGANVLTF. In nucleotides, the CDR3 is TGTGCCAGCAGCCGTGGGACCCCCGACAGACGGAATGCTGGGGCCAACGTCCTGACTTTC.

This clonotype was seen a handful of times. The CDR3: CASSQDFKENYGYTF. Written as DNA, the CDR3 is TGCGCCAGCAGCCAAGATTTTAAGGAAAACTATGGCTACACCTTC. This chain joins TRBV4-1 and TRBJ1-2; D gene uncertain. Germline CDR1 MGHRA, CDR2 YSYEKL. The CDR3 is 15 amino acids. Trimming left V 0 bases short and J 2 bases short, with 10 bases between.

The gene calls are TRBV7-2 and TRBJ1-6, with a weak D call TRBD1 (6 bases). This CDR3 region has 14 residues. Germline lookup yields CDR1 SGHTA and CDR2 FQGNSA. The ends were cut back, 4 bases at V and 10 bases at J, with 14 bases in the middle. CDR3 sequence (DNA): TGTGCCAGCAGCTCGGGGACACCGCAGTCACCCCTCCACTTT. Translated: CASSSGTPQSPLHF.

This clonotype was counted a few times. The rearrangement links TRBV6-1 to TRBJ2-1; 10 nucleotides line up with TRBD1. Germline-derived CDR1 and CDR2 are MNHNS and SASEGT. The CDR3 sequence is 15 residues long. The V and J ends lost 6 bases and 4 bases, in that order; junction bases with no gene match: 6. CDR3 bases: TGTGCCAGCAGCCACAGGACAGGGGGTTACAATGAGCAGTTCTTC. Translation gives CASSHRTGGYNEQFF.

V is TRBV12-3 or TRBV12-4 and J is TRBJ2-7, with TRBD2 identical over 9 bases. This CDR3 region has 16 residues. Losses at the gene ends were 3 bases for V and 2 bases for J; bases not matched to a gene: 8. CDR3 nucleotides: TGTGCCAGCAGTTTGGGGACTAGCAATTTCGCCTACGAGCAGTACTTC. The encoded protein is CASSLGTSNFAYEQYF.

The chain uses TRBV7-2 and TRBJ2-4; 7 bases map to TRBD1. The V gene's germline CDR1 is SGHTA and CDR2 FQGNSA. J gave up 2 bases and V 4 bases, and 2 bases lay outside the gene matches. The CDR3 loop spans 14 amino acids. The CDR3 DNA reads as TGTGCCAGCAGCTCGGGACAGCCCAAAAACATTCAGTACTTC. Amino acids: CASSSGQPKNIQYF.

There are a few counts of this clonotype. This chain uses TRBV27 with TRBJ1-2; 11 bases align to TRBD1. CDR1 is MNHEY and CDR2 is SMNVEV in the germline V gene (reference sequence). Trimming removed 6 bases from V and 6 bases from J; junction bases left unmatched: 0. CDR3 size: 12 residues. CDR3 loop: CASRGQGDGYTF. The CDR3 nucleotides are TGTGCCAGCAGGGGACAGGGGGATGGCTACACCTTC.

In regard to this clonotype: Germline and junction disagree at one end, which may indicate a read error. The chain combines TRBV6-6 with TRBJ2-7, with 7 bases aligning to TRBD1. The CDR3 length is 14 residues. Germline loops: CDR1 MNHNY, CDR2 SVGAGI (reference sequence). This CDR3 is CAGSRWTGEYEQYF. CDR3 bases: TGTGCCGGCAGTCGGTGGACAGGAGAATACGAGCAGTACTTC.

J is TRBJ2-7 and V is TRBV7-9; 7 bases are a match to TRBD1. CDR1 and CDR2 from the germline V gene are SEHNR and FQNEAQ (reference sequence). There are 15 residues in the CDR3. V shed 4 bases, J shed 0 bases, and the junction held 6 bases outside the gene matches. CDR3 region: CASSWGTAISYEQYF. The DNA of the CDR3 is TGTGCCAGCAGCTGGGGGACAGCGATCTCCTACGAGCAGTACTTC.

The gene calls are TRBV4-1 and TRBJ2-1; D unclear. Trimming removed 0 bases at V and 7 bases at J, with 10 bases between. The CDR3 totals 14 residues. The germline CDR1 and CDR2 sequences are MGHRA and YSYEKL. Here the CDR3 DNA reads TGCGCCAGCAGCCAAGAGGCCGTTGGAAATGAGCAGTTCTTC. Its protein product is CASSQEAVGNEQFF.

This clonotype appeared a few times. V and J are TRBV29-1 and TRBJ1-6, with TRBD1 matching 9 bases. CDR1 is SQVTM, CDR2 ANQGSEA, per germline. The CDR3 covers 13 residues. J gave up 7 bases and V 5 bases, and 3 bases lay outside the gene matches. CDR3 in DNA: TGCAGCGTTTCGGACAGGGGCAATTCACCCCTCCACTTT. It is translated as CSVSDRGNSPLHF.

This clonotype was observed many times. The rearrangement joins TRBV20-1 to TRBJ2-7, with TRBD1 matching over 7 bases. This CDR3 spans 14 amino acids. Germline V gene lookup returns CDR1 DFQATT and CDR2 SNEGSKA (reference sequence). The junction had 9 bases not matched to a gene; V was cut back by 3 bases and J by 4 bases. CDR3 sequence: CSASADREPYEQYF. CDR3 DNA sequence: TGCAGTGCTAGCGCCGACAGGGAGCCTTACGAGCAGTACTTC.

The CDR3 region is CASSEDGLADYNEQFF. The CDR3 nucleotides read TGTGCCAGCAGTGAAGACGGACTAGCGGACTACAATGAGCAGTTCTTC. The gene calls are TRBV2 and TRBJ2-1; 10 nucleotides agree with TRBD2. Germline V gene data show CDR1 as SNHLY and CDR2 as FYNNEI. With 1 base clipped from V and 3 bases from J, the junction kept 3 bases outside the gene matches. This CDR3 region has 16 residues.

The chain has TRBV20-1 and TRBJ2-1; possible D gene TRBD1, 6 bases. The ends were cut back, 1 base at V and 3 bases at J, with 13 bases in the middle. This CDR3 has 15 residues. In germline, CDR1 is DFQATT, CDR2 SNEGSKA (reference sequence). The CDR3 reads CSARAQDRLYNEQFF. As DNA, the CDR3 is TGCAGTGCTAGAGCTCAGGACAGACTCTACAATGAGCAGTTCTTC.

This clonotype has only a few counts. This chain connects TRBV5-1 to TRBJ2-1; 9 bases are shared with TRBD2. J gave up 9 bases and V 0 bases, and 10 bases lay outside the gene matches. The germline CDR1 and CDR2 sequences are SGHRS and YFSETQ. This CDR3 region has 16 residues. CDR3 sequence reads: CASSLASAGGPREQFF. CDR3 in DNA: TGCGCCAGCAGCTTGGCAAGCGCGGGGGGGCCTCGTGAGCAGTTCTTC.

DNA for the CDR3: TGTGCCAGCAGACCATTCTGGAGTCCCGATGGCTACACCTTC. This codes for CASRPFWSPDGYTF. This chain uses TRBV12-3 or TRBV12-4 with TRBJ1-2; D is uncertain. V lost 6 bases and J 6 bases, leaving 17 bases between the germline ends. The CDR3 covers 14 residues.

This chain joins TRBV29-1 and TRBJ1-5; TRBD1 might be the D (6 bases). Germline CDR1 reads SQVTM; CDR2 reads ANQGSEA. V lost 4 bases and J 1 base, leaving 14 bases between the germline ends. The CDR3 has 15 residues. DNA for the CDR3: TGCAGCGTTGGTTGGGCAGGGGTGAGCAATCAGCCCCAGCATTTT. This translates into CSVGWAGVSNQPQHF.

Concerning this clonotype itself: At one of its ends the junction is not consistent with the germline gene, which may arise from a read error. V usage is TRBV2 and J usage is TRBJ1-6, with 10 bases identical to TRBD1. The CDR3 runs 15 residues. Germline V CDR1 and CDR2: SNHLY, FYNNEI. The CDR3 sequence: CASSSGDRGGSPRHF. The CDR3 DNA reads TGTGCCAGCAGCTCAGGGGACAGGGGAGGTTCACCCCGCCACTTT. The variable domain in full, completed from reference TRBV2 and TRBJ1-6, reads EPEVTQTPSHQVTQMGQEVILRCVPISNHLYFYWYRQILGQKVEFLVSFYNNEISEKSEIFDDQFSVERPDGSNFTLKIRSTKLEDSAMYFCASSSGDRGGSPRHFGNGTRLTVT.

The chain links TRBV7-9 to TRBJ1-2; TRBD1 is a possible D gene (6 bases). The CDR3 consists of 16 residues. Germline lookup yields CDR1 SEHNR and CDR2 FQNEAQ (reference sequence). Trimming removed 4 bases at V and 2 bases at J, with 17 bases between. CDR3 loop: CASSSEGGNTNYGYTF. DNA for the CDR3: TGTGCCAGCAGCTCCGAGGGGGGCAATACAAACTATGGCTACACCTTC.

This clonotype was seen only a few times. The chain links TRBV20-1 to TRBJ1-2; 8 bases agree with TRBD1. The CDR3 totals 13 residues. CDR1 is DFQATT, CDR2 SNEGSKA, per germline (reference sequence). The trim removed 0 bases at V and 7 bases at J, leaving 4 bases unmatched. CDR3 loop: CSARDRGLSGYTF. The CDR3 region has the DNA TGCAGTGCTAGAGACAGGGGGCTTTCTGGCTACACCTTC.